This T cell receptor (beta chain) emerged from a study of beta chain features in type 1 diabetes. This clone was seen a handful of times. The isolated RNA, all of it, was reverse transcribed, so expressed TCRB transcripts were what got sequenced. Measured with immunoSEQ multiplex PCR; TCRdb has only the in-frame clones, and not every one. The sample has hundreds of thousands of clones; over 11% are singletons. The authors sorted CD4+ naive, central memory, regulatory and stem cell-like memory cells via CD45RO/CCR7/CD25/CD127/CD95/CD27. V lost 5 bases and J 9 bases, leaving 8 bases between the germline ends. This CDR3 contains 11 residues. Germline CDR1 and CDR2: WNHNN and SYGVQD (reference sequence).

This TCR derives from a man aged 30 to 39 in good health. Sequences were obtained from naive CD4+ T cells from blood. The chain recombines TRBV10-1 with TRBJ2-1; D gene unclear. CDR3 DNA: TGCGCCAGCAGTCTAGGCTTTGAGCAGTTCTTC. Translated: CASSLGFEQFF.